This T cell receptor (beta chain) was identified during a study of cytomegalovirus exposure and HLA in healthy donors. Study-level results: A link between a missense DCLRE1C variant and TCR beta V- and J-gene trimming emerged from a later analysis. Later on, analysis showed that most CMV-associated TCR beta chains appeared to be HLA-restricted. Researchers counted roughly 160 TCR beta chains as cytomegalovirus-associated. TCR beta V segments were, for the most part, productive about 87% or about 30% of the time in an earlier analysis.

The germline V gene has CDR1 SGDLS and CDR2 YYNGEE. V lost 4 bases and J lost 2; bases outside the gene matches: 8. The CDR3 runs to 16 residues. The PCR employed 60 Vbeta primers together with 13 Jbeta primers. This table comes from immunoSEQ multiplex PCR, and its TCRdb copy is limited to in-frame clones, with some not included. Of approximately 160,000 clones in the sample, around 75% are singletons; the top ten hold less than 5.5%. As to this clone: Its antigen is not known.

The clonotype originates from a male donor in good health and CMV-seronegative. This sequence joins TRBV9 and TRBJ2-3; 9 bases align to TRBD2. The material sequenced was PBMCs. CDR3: CASSFGGTSLTDTQYF. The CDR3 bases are TGTGCCAGCAGCTTTGGAGGGACTAGCCTCACAGATACGCAGTATTTT.